This entry is about one T cell receptor (beta chain). The data were produced by immunoSEQ multiplex PCR, yet TCRdb's version contains in-frame clones alone and is incomplete. The data show roughly 150,000 clones, 84% seen once. The donors were members of the validation cohort comprising over 100 subjects, separate from the roughly 700-subject first cohort. Germline V gives CDR1 MNHEY, CDR2 SMNVEV (reference sequence). V was cut by 3 bases and J by 6 bases, with 15 bases left in between. The CDR3 consists of 14 residues. This sample was taken from a study of cytomegalovirus exposure and HLA in healthy donors.

The chain combines TRBV27 with TRBJ2-7, with D perhaps matching TRBD2 (6 bases). The material sequenced was PBMCs. This TCR was sampled from a man aged 30 to 45 in good health and CMV-seropositive. Here the CDR3 reads CASSFGVLAGEQYF. The CDR3 DNA reads as TGTGCCAGCAGTTTTGGAGTACTAGCTGGCGAGCAGTACTTC.